This is a list of T cell receptor beta chains from one sample in a study of CXCR3-negative and CXCR3-positive naive CD8 T cells. Following a re-call of the 5' RACE reads, TCRdb has one entry per CDR3 protein and lacks DNA. In total, the table holds under 85,000 distinct CDR3 sequences. The sample taken for sequencing was naive CXCR3- CD8+ T cells from blood. The origin of the receptors is a human donor in good health. Some clones in this sample may be carry-over from other donors' samples. Both conserved end residues are part of each CDR3.

TRBJ2-1	TRBV29-1	CSVTPPTSFSIAEQFF
TRBJ2-7	TRBV29-1	CSVLGQGPSEQYF
TRBJ1-2	TRBV6-5	CASIYGGSYTF
TRBJ1-5	TRBV7-9	CASSLYSQPQHF
TRBJ2-2	TRBV7-3	CASSLTDIVRLAGDTGELFF
TRBJ2-1	TRBV28	CASSGVLGYEQFF
TRBJ2-7	TRBV7-9	CASSDRFSGRVDEQYF
TRBJ2-5	TRBV29-1	CSVAIAGDNQETQYF
TRBJ2-7	TRBV25-1	CASSETSGRNEQYF
TRBJ2-7	TRBV20-1	CSAPRPYEQYF
TRBJ2-5	TRBV4-3	CASSQDYPGETQYF
TRBJ2-1	TRBV29-1	CSVSGSLPGSYNEQFF
TRBJ2-7	TRBV20-1	CSARDQGAYIYEQYF
TRBJ1-1	TRBV20-1	CSARDFRETEAFF
TRBJ2-7	TRBV12-3/TRBV12-4	CASTLGTSVYF
TRBJ2-5	TRBV7-6	CASSLSPYQETQYF
TRBJ2-3	TRBV4-3	CASSQDRGTTDTQYF
TRBJ2-1	TRBV6-5	CASSPGAPNEQFF
TRBJ2-3	TRBV2	CASSFAQGFSGRSDVDTQYF
TRBJ2-1	TRBV15	CATSREETSDEQFF
TRBJ2-3	TRBV7-8	CASSSSGSSTDTQYF
TRBJ2-1	TRBV7-3	CASRPAGVPTGEQFF
TRBJ1-1	TRBV29-1	CSVAYPTVPEAFF
TRBJ2-7	TRBV29-1	CSVGQSSYEQYF
TRBJ1-1	TRBV21-1	CASSKGGGQGAVGYVTEAFF
TRBJ2-7	TRBV4-3	CASSQDGVNGIYEQYF
TRBJ2-5	TRBV28	CASSLIQGVETQYF
TRBJ2-1	TRBV27	CASSSRTVPEQFF
TRBJ1-6	TRBV7-9	CASSFGQGLFNSPLHF
TRBJ2-2	TRBV7-9	CASSLTSTSGRNTGELFF
TRBJ2-7	TRBV7-9	CASSSGTGATGEQYF
TRBJ2-2	TRBV7-3	CASSLGPSANTGELFF
TRBJ2-5	TRBV29-1	CSVGTGGADSPAETQYF
TRBJ2-5	TRBV7-6	CASSFDSGQETQYF
TRBJ2-1	TRBV28	CASSSWGSGGLYNEQFF
TRBJ2-5	TRBV7-9	CASSLTPLQETQYF
TRBJ2-7	TRBV20-1	CSARHFGSTQQYF
TRBJ2-5	TRBV7-2	CASSSLDSTGDQETQYF
TRBJ2-1	TRBV7-9	CASTSATQEYNEQFF
TRBJ2-2	TRBV7-3	CASSPLTGAGELFF